This TCR beta chain was identified in a study of blood T cells in healthy people across ages. The authors ran a second PCR of about 7 to 11 cycles using a sample-barcoded 5' primer and a J-beta primer mix. TCRdb re-called the 5' RACE reads through MiXCR, storing one row per CDR3 protein. The sample shows about 930,000 distinct CDR3 sequences, under 35% of them seen only once. General study findings and limits: CMV status of donors was not determined, possibly confounding expanded clonotype changes.

This clonotype showed up just a few times. As yet, its antigen is unknown. One end of the junction is discordant with germline, which a read error may explain. Germline CDR1 SGHTA, CDR2 FQGNSA. This CDR3 is 14 amino acids long. These sequences were also reported in another study, on T cells of mothers and their children.

The J gene is TRBJ2-5, the V gene TRBV7-2, with TRBD2 matching 8 bases. Sequencing input: blood. This receptor was obtained from a middle-aged woman in good health. This CDR3 reads CAGSLAGRGETQYF. As DNA, the CDR3 is TGTGCCGGCAGCTTAGCGGGGCGGGGGGAGACCCAGTACTTC.